This is a list of T cell receptor beta chains from one sample in a study of T-cell reconstitution after alpha-beta-depleted transplantation in children. TCRdb reprocessed the PCR reads via MiXCR and lists one record per CDR3 protein. The repertoire holds 550,000 to 800,000 distinct CDR3 sequences, 13% seen once, with 0.79% in the top ten. The input for sequencing was PBMCs, taken before TCRalphabeta/CD19-depleted stem cell transplant. Source of these receptors: a girl aged 2-10 years with congenital amegakaryocytic thrombocytopenia, due to receive a stem cell transplant. Each CDR3 is given with its conserved first and last residue. Fields, in order: CDR3 DNA, CDR3 protein, J gene, D gene, clone size, V gene. The D gene is left open where the match is weak. Clone size is shown for a subset of rows, as once, few, many or a class of expanded clone.

TGCGCCAGCAGCTTGGGGGTCGGCAGTAGGGCCTACGAGCAGTACTTC,CASSLGVGSRAYEQYF,TRBJ2-7,NA,NA,TRBV5-1
TGTGCCAGCAGCAAAGCCACAGGGACGAAAAGTTACAATGAGCAGTTCTTC,CASSKATGTKSYNEQFF,TRBJ2-1,NA,NA,TRBV21-1
TGTGCCAGCAGTTTAAGTCAGGGGCTCTCCTACGAGCAGTACTTC,CASSLSQGLSYEQYF,TRBJ2-7,NA,many,TRBV28
TGCAGTGCTAGAATCGACCGGCCTGGGGCCAACGTCCTGACTTTC,CSARIDRPGANVLTF,TRBJ2-6,NA,many,TRBV20-1
TGTGCCAGCAGCCAAAACCGGGACAGAAGCTCCTACGAGCAGTACTTC,CASSQNRDRSSYEQYF,TRBJ2-7,TRBD1,NA,TRBV14
TGTGCCAGCAGTCAAACGGGAGGGTTGAAAGCTTTCTTT,CASSQTGGLKAFF,TRBJ1-1,NA,many,TRBV12-3/TRBV12-4
TGTGCCAGCAGCCCGACGGGGCGCAGGGATGCCTATAATTCACCCCTCCACTTT,CASSPTGRRDAYNSPLHF,TRBJ1-6,NA,few,TRBV3-1
TGCAGCGCCCAGGGGGGGGGAAACACCATATATTTT,CSAQGGGNTIYF,TRBJ1-3,TRBD1,many,TRBV29-1
TGTGCCAGCAGCTTGTTACTAGCCAATGAGCAGTTCTTC,CASSLLLANEQFF,TRBJ2-1,NA,many,TRBV5-5
TGCAGTGCTAGTTCCGCGACAGTTACGAACACCGGGGAGCTGTTTTTT,CSASSATVTNTGELFF,TRBJ2-2,NA,many,TRBV20-1
TGTGCCATACTAGGGATGAGTGAGCAGTTCTTC,CAILGMSEQFF,TRBJ2-1,NA,NA,TRBV7-9
TGTGCCAGCAGCCTAATTACCACTGAAGCTTTCTTT,CASSLITTEAFF,TRBJ1-1,NA,NA,TRBV5-5
TGTGCCAGCAGCTTGTACTACAAGAACACTGAAGCTTTCTTT,CASSLYYKNTEAFF,TRBJ1-1,NA,many,TRBV7-9
TGCGCCAGCAGCTTGGAACTTTACACAGATACGCAGTATTTT,CASSLELYTDTQYF,TRBJ2-3,NA,many,TRBV5-1
TGTGCCAGCAGCTTAGCGGGCAGGGTGGAGACCCAGTACTTC,CASSLAGRVETQYF,TRBJ2-5,NA,many,TRBV13
TGTGCCAGCAGTGAACCAGATACTTCCTACGAGCAGTACTTC,CASSEPDTSYEQYF,TRBJ2-7,NA,many,TRBV25-1
TGCGCCAGCAGCTTGGCATTAGCGGGAGGGCACGATACGCAGTATTTT,CASSLALAGGHDTQYF,TRBJ2-3,TRBD2,many,TRBV5-1
TGTGCCAGCAGCTACGACACCGCCTCCTACAATGAGCAGTTCTTC,CASSYDTASYNEQFF,TRBJ2-1,NA,NA,TRBV7-6
TGTGCCATCAGTGAACAGGGTTACGAGCAGTACTTC,CAISEQGYEQYF,TRBJ2-7,NA,many,TRBV10-3
TGCAGCGTTAGTGAGGCCAATCAGCCCCAGCATTTT,CSVSEANQPQHF,TRBJ1-5,NA,NA,TRBV29-1
TGCGCCAGCAGCTTGTCGGGCTCCTACAATGAGCAGTTCTTC,CASSLSGSYNEQFF,TRBJ2-1,NA,many,TRBV12-3/TRBV12-4
TGTGCCAGCACCCGAGGGGGGGATGGAAACACCATATATTTT,CASTRGGDGNTIYF,TRBJ1-3,NA,few,TRBV12-3/TRBV12-4
TGTGCCAGCAGCAACCTAGCGGGTACTATCTACGAGCAGTACTTC,CASSNLAGTIYEQYF,TRBJ2-7,TRBD2,NA,TRBV7-8
TGTGCCACAACACAAGGGAGCTCCTACAATGAGCAGTTCTTC,CATTQGSSYNEQFF,TRBJ2-1,NA,many,TRBV6-1
TGCGCCAGCAGTGAGTCGAGGGGGTACTACAATGAGCAGTTCTTC,CASSESRGYYNEQFF,TRBJ2-1,NA,NA,TRBV10-1
TGTGCCAGCAGCTTAGCGGGAGACTATAATTCACCCCTCCACTTT,CASSLAGDYNSPLHF,TRBJ1-6,NA,many,TRBV7-6
TGCAGTGCTAGACCCCGGACTAGCGCATTATACGAGCAGTACTTC,CSARPRTSALYEQYF,TRBJ2-7,TRBD2,many,TRBV20-1
TGTGCCAGCAGCCAAGAGCTTAGTAGATCCAAGTACTTC,CASSQELSRSKYF,TRBJ2-7,NA,NA,TRBV3-1
TGTGCCAGCAGTTACGTTGGGGGCGCGAACACTGAAGCTTTCTTT,CASSYVGGANTEAFF,TRBJ1-1,NA,many,TRBV6-5
TGTGCCAGCACTGGACAGGCAGATACGCAGTATTTT,CASTGQADTQYF,TRBJ2-3,TRBD1,many,TRBV12-3/TRBV12-4
TGTGCCAGCAGCTTGGACGGACAGCAGAACACTGAAGCTTTCTTT,CASSLDGQQNTEAFF,TRBJ1-1,NA,NA,TRBV5-5
TGCAGTGCTAGAAGGTTTGAGCGGGCGGGACTCGTAAGCTCCTACAATGAGCAGTTCTTC,CSARRFERAGLVSSYNEQFF,TRBJ2-1,NA,many,TRBV20-1
TGCGCCAGCAGCTTGTACGTCGGCGGGAGCTACCAAGAGACCCAGTACTTC,CASSLYVGGSYQETQYF,TRBJ2-5,TRBD2,NA,TRBV5-1
TGTGCCATCAGTGAGTCGGGGCCGGCCCTTTTTGGGAACATTCAGTACTTC,CAISESGPALFGNIQYF,TRBJ2-4,NA,many,TRBV10-3
TGCAGTGCTAGACAGGAGCGCACAGATACGCAGTATTTT,CSARQERTDTQYF,TRBJ2-3,NA,few,TRBV20-1
TGCGCCAGCAGCCACACTAGTTTCGGCAATGAGCAGTTCTTC,CASSHTSFGNEQFF,TRBJ2-1,NA,many,TRBV5-1
TGTGCCAGCAGTCCCCCATTAGGGCAAGAGACCCAGTACTTC,CASSPPLGQETQYF,TRBJ2-5,NA,many,TRBV18
TGTGCCAGCAGTCCGCCACACTTTGACAGGCAAGGTGGAGAGACCCAGTACTTC,CASSPPHFDRQGGETQYF,TRBJ2-5,NA,NA,TRBV12-3/TRBV12-4
TGTGCCAGCAGTACCTCGAGGGACAGGTTGATAGCGGGACCTACATTAACCGCCTACGAGCAGTACTTC,CASSTSRDRLIAGPTLTAYEQYF,TRBJ2-7,NA,many,TRBV6-4
TGTGCCAGCAGCCTGCGGACGAGGATTGGCGCCGGGGAGCTGTTTTTT,CASSLRTRIGAGELFF,TRBJ2-2,NA,many,TRBV27
TGTGCCAGCAGCGAGTCCCTAGCGGGACCCGTCTACGAGCAGTACTTC,CASSESLAGPVYEQYF,TRBJ2-7,TRBD2,few,TRBV9
TGCAGCGCCTTACAGGGGAGGGACACCGGGGAGCTGTTTTTT,CSALQGRDTGELFF,TRBJ2-2,NA,many,TRBV29-1
TGTGCCAGCAGTCCCGGACTCCGGCACTATGGCTACACCTTC,CASSPGLRHYGYTF,TRBJ1-2,NA,many,TRBV12-3/TRBV12-4
TGCAGTGCTAGAGGGAACTCGGACAGGGCTTATACGCAGTATTTT,CSARGNSDRAYTQYF,TRBJ2-3,TRBD1,many,TRBV20-1
TGTGCCACCAGTGAGGCGACAGGGTCAGATACGCAGTATTTT,CATSEATGSDTQYF,TRBJ2-3,TRBD1,many,TRBV24-1
TGTGCCAGCAGGTATCCCGGGGAGCTGTTTTTT,CASRYPGELFF,TRBJ2-2,NA,few,TRBV7-9
TGTGCCAGCAGCTTTTACGGGCCCTACGAGCAGTACTTC,CASSFYGPYEQYF,TRBJ2-7,NA,many,TRBV7-2
TGCAGTGCTAGAGGCGGTCCACCGAGGGGCTCCTACAATGAGCAGTTCTTC,CSARGGPPRGSYNEQFF,TRBJ2-1,NA,NA,TRBV20-1
TGTGCCAGCAGCTTAGGGTGGGATGAGCAGTTCTTC,CASSLGWDEQFF,TRBJ2-1,NA,many,TRBV7-6
TGTGCCAGCAGCTTACGTAGCGGGATCCAAGAGACCCAGTACTTC,CASSLRSGIQETQYF,TRBJ2-5,TRBD2,NA,TRBV7-8
TGTGCCAGCAGTTTATTTCCACAGAAACGCTCCTATGGCTACACCTTC,CASSLFPQKRSYGYTF,TRBJ1-2,NA,many,TRBV12-3/TRBV12-4
TGTGCCAGCAGCTCCGGGGGGCCGTACACTGAAGCTTTCTTT,CASSSGGPYTEAFF,TRBJ1-1,NA,many,TRBV5-6
TGTGCCAGCAGTTTATTCCCGACTAGCAGCTACGAGCAGTACTTC,CASSLFPTSSYEQYF,TRBJ2-7,TRBD2,many,TRBV28
TGTGCCAGCGAGACAGGGCGGTTGGGCACCGGGGAGCTGTTTTTT,CASETGRLGTGELFF,TRBJ2-2,TRBD1,few,TRBV7-8
TGTGCCAGCATCCCCGTAGCGTCAGGCGATACGCAGTATTTT,CASIPVASGDTQYF,TRBJ2-3,NA,NA,TRBV12-3/TRBV12-4
TGCAGCGTTGAGAGGGGAGACTCGCTTTCTGGAAACACCATATATTTT,CSVERGDSLSGNTIYF,TRBJ1-3,NA,many,TRBV29-1
TGTGCCTGGAGTGTTCCCGACAGGGGGTACAATCAGCCCCAGCATTTT,CAWSVPDRGYNQPQHF,TRBJ1-5,TRBD1,NA,TRBV30
TGTGCCAGCAGCGAAGCTCCGGGTTCCCCAGGGAGAGCTTTCTTT,CASSEAPGSPGRAFF,TRBJ1-1,NA,many,TRBV7-6
TGCAGCGCTCGAGCCTGGGACGACTATGGCTACACCTTC,CSARAWDDYGYTF,TRBJ1-2,NA,many,TRBV29-1